This is a list of T cell receptor beta chains from one sample in a study of shared clonotypes between healthy human individuals. Using immunoSEQ multiplex PCR, the repertoire was profiled, and TCRdb retains in-frame clones only, with some absent. The sample has 950,000 to 1,100,000 clones, about 80% seen once. Source material: memory CD4+ T cells from PBMCs. These receptors all come from a man between 18 and 35 years old in good health. Some clones in this sample may be carry-over from other donors' samples. Each CDR3 is given with its conserved first and last residue. A D gene is named only where the DNA matches it firmly. Clone sizes are given selectively: once, few, many, or a class where the clone is expanded.

NA,few,TRBJ1-5,TRBV28,TGTGCCAGCACTCGACGGAACAATCAGCCCCAGCATTTT,CASTRRNNQPQHF
TRBD1,NA,TRBJ2-1,TRBV30,TGTGCCTGGAGTGTAGGGGGCGGCACGCAGTTCTTC,CAWSVGGGTQFF
TRBD2,NA,TRBJ2-3,TRBV9,TGTGCCAGCAGCGTCGGGACTAGCGTCACAGATACGCAGTATTTT,CASSVGTSVTDTQYF
TRBD2,NA,TRBJ2-5,TRBV28,TGTGCCAGCAGTTTGAGGACTAGCGGGTTGAACCAAGAGACCCAGTACTTC,CASSLRTSGLNQETQYF
TRBD2,NA,TRBJ2-1,TRBV6-6,TGTGCCAGCAGTTTAGCGGGAGGTTGGGAGAGCAATGAGCAGTTCTTC,CASSLAGGWESNEQFF
NA,few,TRBJ1-2,TRBV7-2,TGTGCCAGCAGCTTAGGGGGATATGGCTACACCTTC,CASSLGGYGYTF
TRBD1,few,TRBJ2-7,TRBV28,TGTGCCAGCATAAGTACAGGGGGATCCTACGAGCAGTACTTC,CASISTGGSYEQYF
NA,few,TRBJ2-2,TRBV9,TGTGCCAGCAGCGTAGCTAGGGACCTGAACACCGGGGAGCTGTTTTTT,CASSVARDLNTGELFF
NA,once,TRBJ1-1,TRBV29-1,TGCAGCGTTGAAGGTCGGGGGGGAGGGTTCACTGAAGCTTTCTTT,CSVEGRGGGFTEAFF
NA,NA,TRBJ2-5,TRBV28,TGTGCCAGCAGTTTGGTAGGGTATGGAGAGACCCAGTACTTC,CASSLVGYGETQYF
NA,few,TRBJ1-2,TRBV30,TGTGCCTGGAGTTATGGGACTCTTAGGGGCTACACCTTC,CAWSYGTLRGYTF
TRBD1,NA,TRBJ1-3,TRBV6-1,TGTGCCAGCAGTGGCTGGACAGGGGTCGGAAACACCATATATTTT,CASSGWTGVGNTIYF
TRBD1,few,TRBJ1-2,TRBV30,TGTGCCTGGGGGGACAGGACTAACTATGGCTACACCTTC,CAWGDRTNYGYTF
NA,NA,TRBJ2-1,TRBV12-5,TGTGCTAGTGGTTTGGTAGGGCGGCAGTTCTTC,CASGLVGRQFF
TRBD1,few,TRBJ1-2,TRBV6-5,TGTGCCAGCAGGTCTCCAGGGGGCGCAGGTGGCTACACCTTC,CASRSPGGAGGYTF
NA,NA,TRBJ1-4,TRBV6-1,TGTGCCAGCAGTGACGAGGGGGGTCGTAATGAAAAACTGTTTTTT,CASSDEGGRNEKLFF
NA,NA,TRBJ1-5,TRBV5-1,TGCGCCAGCAGCTTGGGACCGAGCAATCAGCCCCAGCATTTT,CASSLGPSNQPQHF
TRBD1,once,TRBJ1-2,TRBV6-1,TGTGCCAGCAGGGCCAGGACAGGGGCCGACTATGGCTACACCTTC,CASRARTGADYGYTF
TRBD2,NA,TRBJ2-3,TRBV7-3,TGTGCCAGCAGCTTCCTGGGGGTAGCGGGAGGATCAGATACGCAGTATTTT,CASSFLGVAGGSDTQYF
NA,NA,TRBJ1-2,TRBV7-3,TGTGCCAGCAGCTTAATCGGCACAAACTATGGCTACACCTTC,CASSLIGTNYGYTF
TRBD1,NA,TRBJ1-4,TRBV28,TGTGCCAGCAGTTCAGGGGGCGGTGGTAATGAAAAACTGTTTTTT,CASSSGGGGNEKLFF
NA,NA,TRBJ2-1,TRBV18,TGTGCCAGCTCACCACAAGGACAGGAGGGCGATGAGCAGTTCTTC,CASSPQGQEGDEQFF
NA,NA,TRBJ2-1,TRBV5-1,TGCGCCAGCAGCGAATCTGGAGGGGCCTACAATGAGCAGTTCTTC,CASSESGGAYNEQFF
NA,NA,TRBJ2-2,TRBV11-3,TGTGCCAGCAGCCCGGTAGGGGGAGGGTGGACCGGGGAGCTGTTTTTT,CASSPVGGGWTGELFF